This TCR beta chain was observed in a study of blood T cells in healthy people across ages. Germline V gene sequence: CDR1 MNHEY, CDR2 SMNVEV (reference sequence). Trimming took off 6 bases at V and 2 bases at J, with 13 bases between the two ends. There are 14 residues in the CDR3. Study results and caveats: Because donor CMV status was unknown, expanded clonotype changes were possibly confounded.

This clonotype was recorded a few times. Antigen specificity is unknown. Using a J-beta primer mix together with a sample-barcoded 5' primer, a second PCR was run for roughly 6 to 12 cycles. No fewer than 3 million CDR3-containing paired-end reads came from each sample. In TCRdb, the 5' RACE reads were re-called with MiXCR into one record per CDR3 protein. Of 950,000 to 1,200,000 distinct CDR3 sequences in the sample, around two fifths were seen once. The TCR sequence derives from a man aged 18-30 years in good health. The specimen sequenced was blood. This rearrangement joins TRBV27 to TRBJ1-1; the D gene is possibly TRBD1 (6 bases). DNA for the CDR3: TGTGCCAGCAGCCCCAGGGGCTTCAACACTGAAGCTTTCTTT. Its protein is CASSPRGFNTEAFF.